This T cell receptor (beta chain) stems from a study of cytomegalovirus exposure and HLA in healthy donors. PCR primers comprised 60 Vbeta and 13 Jbeta primers. TCRdb's copy holds only in-frame clones and misses some; the assay was immunoSEQ multiplex PCR. The sample contains more than 95,000 clones, 75% to 85% of which appear only once. Study findings and constraints: Highest at DRB1 and lowest at HLA-C, TCR association rates differed among HLA loci in a later analysis. Immune exposure data for these donors was limited to CMV serostatus.

Deletions cut 0 bases from V and 3 bases from J, with 13 bases between. This CDR3 region has 16 residues. In germline, CDR1 is SGDLS, CDR2 YYNGEE. Comments on this clone: What it recognizes is unknown.

Sequencing input: PBMCs. This chain joins TRBV9 and TRBJ1-5; D gene unclear. The receptor's source is a woman younger than 35 in good health and CMV-seropositive. Written as DNA, the CDR3 is TGTGCCAGCAGCGTAGAAGGGAGGGAACACAATCAGCCCCAGCATTTT. It translates to CASSVEGREHNQPQHF.